Listed here is a single TCR beta chain. This sample stems from a study of cytomegalovirus exposure and HLA in healthy donors. The V segment lost 5 bases and the J segment 2 bases; nucleotides outside the gene matches: 3. The CDR3 runs to 15 residues. The germline V gene encodes CDR1 PRHDT and CDR2 FYEKMQ (reference sequence). In the PCR, 60 Vbeta and 13 Jbeta primers were used. The table came from immunoSEQ multiplex PCR; TCRdb's copy has only in-frame clones and leaves some out. The sample lists some 130,000 clones; over 60% were seen once. The sequenced sample consisted of PBMCs. The V gene is TRBV13, the J gene TRBJ2-1; 10 bases fit TRBD2. The receptor comes from a man between 18 and 29 years old in good health and CMV-seronegative. The CDR3 loop reads CASSASGRAYNEQFF. In nucleotides, the CDR3 is TGTGCCAGCAGCGCGAGCGGGAGGGCCTACAATGAGCAGTTCTTC. Variable domain in full (rest from reference TRBV13 and TRBJ2-1): AAGVIQSPRHLIKEKRETATLKCYPIPRHDTVYWYQQGPGQDPQFLISFYEKMQSDKGSIPDRFSAQQFSDYHSELNMSSLELGDSALYFCASSASGRAYNEQFFGPGTRLTVL.